This T cell receptor beta chain appears in the sequencing data of a study of pediatric ulcerative colitis. Study findings and constraints: A couple of rectal CDR3 clonotypes occurred in all ulcerative colitis patients.

About this clone: Its antigen is not known.

V was cut by 8 bases and J by 0 bases, with 10 bases left in between. Germline V gene lookup returns CDR1 WSHSY and CDR2 SAAADI. The CDR3 contains 13 residues. Only in-frame clones appear in the TCRdb table, and some are missing; sequencing was by immunoSEQ multiplex PCR. The sample has 30,000 to 35,000 clones; about 81% are singletons. During colonoscopy, one to two rectal pinch biopsies were collected. The sequence derives from a boy aged 5-17 years with mild ulcerative colitis. This rearrangement joins TRBV10-2 to TRBJ2-5, with D unclear. The source material was gut tissue. CDR3 nucleotide sequence: TGCGCCAGCCCCGCACGCCACCAAGAGACCCAGTACTTC. Residues: CASPARHQETQYF.